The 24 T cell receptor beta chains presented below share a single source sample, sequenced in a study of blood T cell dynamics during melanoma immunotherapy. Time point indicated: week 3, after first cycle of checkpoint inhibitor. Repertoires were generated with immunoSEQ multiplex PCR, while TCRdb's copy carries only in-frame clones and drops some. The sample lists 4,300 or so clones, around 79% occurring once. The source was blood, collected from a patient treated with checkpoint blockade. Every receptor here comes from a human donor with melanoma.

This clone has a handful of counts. This CDR3 is CASSSQPGAEQYF. The CDR3 nucleotides read TGTGCCAGCAGTTCTCAACCAGGGGCCGAGCAGTACTTC. The chain recombines TRBV6-4 with TRBJ2-7, with D maybe TRBD1 (6 bases). V was shortened by 5 bases and J by 6 bases, with 14 bases between the two germline ends. CDR1 is MRHNA, CDR2 SNTAGT, per germline. This CDR3 is built from 13 residues.

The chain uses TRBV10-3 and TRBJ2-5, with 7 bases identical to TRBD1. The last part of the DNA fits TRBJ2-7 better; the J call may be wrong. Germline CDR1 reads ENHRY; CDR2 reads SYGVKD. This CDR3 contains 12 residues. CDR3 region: CAIRPGGYEQYF. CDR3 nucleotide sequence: TGTGCCATCAGGCCAGGGGGCTACGAGCAGTACTTC.

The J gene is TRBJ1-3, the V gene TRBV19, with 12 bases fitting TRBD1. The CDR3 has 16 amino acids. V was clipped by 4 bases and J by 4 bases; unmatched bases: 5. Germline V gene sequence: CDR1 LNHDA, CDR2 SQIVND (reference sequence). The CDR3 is CASSTGQGAQGNTIYF. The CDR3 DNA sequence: TGTGCCAGTAGTACGGGACAGGGGGCGCAAGGAAACACCATATATTTT.

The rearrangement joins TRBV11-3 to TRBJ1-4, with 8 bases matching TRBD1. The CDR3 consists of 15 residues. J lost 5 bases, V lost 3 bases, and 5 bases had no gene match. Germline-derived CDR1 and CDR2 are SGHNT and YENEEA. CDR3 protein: CASSFSGQGNEKLFF. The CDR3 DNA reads TGTGCCAGCAGCTTCTCAGGACAGGGCAATGAAAAACTGTTTTTT.

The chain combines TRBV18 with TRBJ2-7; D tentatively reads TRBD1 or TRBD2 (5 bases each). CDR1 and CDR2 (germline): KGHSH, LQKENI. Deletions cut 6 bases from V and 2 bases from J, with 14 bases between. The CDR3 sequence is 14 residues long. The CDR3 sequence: CASSYGAATYEQYF. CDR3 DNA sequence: TGTGCCAGCTCCTACGGGGCGGCCACCTACGAGCAGTACTTC.

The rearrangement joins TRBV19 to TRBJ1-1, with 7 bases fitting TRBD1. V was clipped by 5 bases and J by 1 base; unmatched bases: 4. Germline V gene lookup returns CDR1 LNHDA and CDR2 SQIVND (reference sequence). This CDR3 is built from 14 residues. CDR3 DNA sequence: TGTGCCAGTAGTTTCCGGACAGGGAACACTGAAGCTTTCTTT. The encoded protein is CASSFRTGNTEAFF.

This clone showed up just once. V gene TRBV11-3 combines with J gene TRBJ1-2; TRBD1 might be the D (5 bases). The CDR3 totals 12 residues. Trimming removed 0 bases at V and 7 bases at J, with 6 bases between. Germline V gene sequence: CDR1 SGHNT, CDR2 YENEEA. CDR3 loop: CASSLDDSGYTF. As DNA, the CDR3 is TGTGCCAGCAGCTTAGATGACAGTGGCTACACCTTC.

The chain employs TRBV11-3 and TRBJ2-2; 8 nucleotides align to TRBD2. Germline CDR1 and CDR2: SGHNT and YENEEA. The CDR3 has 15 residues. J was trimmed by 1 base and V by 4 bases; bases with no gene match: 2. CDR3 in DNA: TGTGCCAGCAGCTCAACTAGCGGGAACACCGGGGAGCTGTTTTTT. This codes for CASSSTSGNTGELFF.

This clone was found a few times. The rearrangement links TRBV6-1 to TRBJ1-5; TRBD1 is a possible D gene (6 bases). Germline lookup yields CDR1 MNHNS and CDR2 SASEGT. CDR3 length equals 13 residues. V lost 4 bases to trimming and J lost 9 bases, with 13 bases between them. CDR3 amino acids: CASSVGTPSPQHF. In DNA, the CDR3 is TGTGCCAGCAGTGTTGGGACACCCTCGCCCCAGCATTTT.

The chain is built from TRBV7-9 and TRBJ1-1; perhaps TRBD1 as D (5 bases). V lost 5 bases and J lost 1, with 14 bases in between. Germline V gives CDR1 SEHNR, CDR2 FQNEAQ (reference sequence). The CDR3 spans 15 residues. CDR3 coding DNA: TGTGCCAGCAGCCCAAGGGGCGGGGGGAACACTGAAGCTTTCTTT. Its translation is CASSPRGGGNTEAFF.

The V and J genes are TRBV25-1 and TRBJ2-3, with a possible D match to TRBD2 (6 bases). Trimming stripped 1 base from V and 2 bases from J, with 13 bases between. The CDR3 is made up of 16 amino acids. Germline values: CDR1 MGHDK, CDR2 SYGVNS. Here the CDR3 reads CASSESAGRATDTQYF. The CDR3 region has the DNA TGTGCCAGCAGTGAATCCGCGGGGAGAGCCACAGATACGCAGTATTTT.

The CDR3, as DNA: TGCGCCAGCAGCCTGGACAGGGCGGCCACTGAAGCTTTCTTT. Its protein product is CASSLDRAATEAFF. This chain links TRBV5-1 with TRBJ1-1; 8 positions agree with TRBD1. CDR1 is SGHRS and CDR2 is YFSETQ in the germline V gene. V was pared by 4 bases and J by 4 bases, with 6 bases of the junction left unmatched. This CDR3 is built from 14 residues.

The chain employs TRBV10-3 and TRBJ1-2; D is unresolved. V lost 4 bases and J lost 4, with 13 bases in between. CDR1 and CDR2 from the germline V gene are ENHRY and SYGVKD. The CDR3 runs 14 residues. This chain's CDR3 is CAISVIEDGYGYTF. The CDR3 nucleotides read TGTGCCATCAGTGTTATCGAAGACGGCTATGGCTACACCTTC.

CDR3 protein: CAWTGPGGDTQYF. In DNA form, the CDR3 reads TGTGCCTGGACGGGTCCCGGAGGAGATACGCAGTATTTT. The chain uses TRBV30 and TRBJ2-3, with D tentatively TRBD2 (5 bases). V lost 4 bases and J 5 bases, leaving 13 bases between the germline ends. CDR3 length: 13 residues. CDR1 and CDR2 (germline): GTSNPN, SVGIG (reference sequence).

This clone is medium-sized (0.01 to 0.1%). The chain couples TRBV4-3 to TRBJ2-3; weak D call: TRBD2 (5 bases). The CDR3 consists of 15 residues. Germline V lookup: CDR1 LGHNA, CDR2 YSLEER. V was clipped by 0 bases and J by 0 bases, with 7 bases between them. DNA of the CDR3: TGCGCCAGCAGCCAAGATCGGGGTAGCACAGATACGCAGTATTTT. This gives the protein CASSQDRGSTDTQYF.

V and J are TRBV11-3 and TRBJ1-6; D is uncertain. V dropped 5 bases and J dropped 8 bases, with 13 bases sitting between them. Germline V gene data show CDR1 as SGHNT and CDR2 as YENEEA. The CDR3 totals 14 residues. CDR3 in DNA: TGTGCCAGCAGCGTGTCCTTTTTGGATTCACCCCTCCACTTT. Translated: CASSVSFLDSPLHF.

The CDR3 DNA reads as TGTGCCAGCCAAACTGTCGGGGGGCCTGGGGCCAACGTCCTGACTTTC. Amino acids: CASQTVGGPGANVLTF. V is TRBV28 and J is TRBJ2-6; TRBD2 might be the D (7 bases). Germline assignment: CDR1 MDHEN and CDR2 SYDVKM. The ends were cut back, 8 bases at V and 2 bases at J, with 16 bases in the middle. The CDR3 spans 16 residues.

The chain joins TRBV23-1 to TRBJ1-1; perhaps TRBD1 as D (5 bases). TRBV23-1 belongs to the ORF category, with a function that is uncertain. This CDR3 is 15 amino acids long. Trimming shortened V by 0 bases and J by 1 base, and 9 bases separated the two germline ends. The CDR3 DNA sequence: TGCGCCAGCAGTCAATCCACGGGGGGGAACACTGAAGCTTTCTTT. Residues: CASSQSTGGNTEAFF.

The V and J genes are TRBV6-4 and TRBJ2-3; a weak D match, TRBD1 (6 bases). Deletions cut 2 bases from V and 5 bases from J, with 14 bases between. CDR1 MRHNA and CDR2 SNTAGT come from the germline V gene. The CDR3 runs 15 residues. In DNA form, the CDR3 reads TGTGCCAGCAGTGACGGACAGCCGGGCCGAGATACGCAGTATTTT. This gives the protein CASSDGQPGRDTQYF.

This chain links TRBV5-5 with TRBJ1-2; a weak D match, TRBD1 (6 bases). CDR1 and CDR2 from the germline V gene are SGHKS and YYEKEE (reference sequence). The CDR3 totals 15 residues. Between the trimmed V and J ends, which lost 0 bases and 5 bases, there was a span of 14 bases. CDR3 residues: CASSLDPGGIYGYTF. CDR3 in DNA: TGTGCCAGCAGCTTGGACCCTGGGGGCATTTATGGCTACACCTTC.

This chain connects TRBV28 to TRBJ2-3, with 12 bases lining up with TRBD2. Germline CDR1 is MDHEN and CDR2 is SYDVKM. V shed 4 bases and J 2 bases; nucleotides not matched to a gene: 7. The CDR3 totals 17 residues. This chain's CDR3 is CASSSTSGGPFTDTQYF. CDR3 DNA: TGTGCCAGCAGTTCGACTAGCGGGGGTCCGTTCACAGATACGCAGTATTTT.

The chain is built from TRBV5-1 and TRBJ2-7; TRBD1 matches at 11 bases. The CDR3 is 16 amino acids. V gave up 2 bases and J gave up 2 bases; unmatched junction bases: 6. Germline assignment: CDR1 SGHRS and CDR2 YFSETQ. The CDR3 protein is CASSFQPGQGAYEQYF. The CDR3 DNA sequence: TGCGCCAGCAGCTTCCAACCGGGACAGGGGGCCTACGAGCAGTACTTC.

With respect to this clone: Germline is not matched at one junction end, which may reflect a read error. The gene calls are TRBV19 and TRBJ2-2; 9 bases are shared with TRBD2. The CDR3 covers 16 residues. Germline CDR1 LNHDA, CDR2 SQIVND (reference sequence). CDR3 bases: TGTGCCAGTAGAATAGCGGGGGCCCTGAACACCGGGGAGCTGTTTTTT. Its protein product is CASRIAGALNTGELFF.

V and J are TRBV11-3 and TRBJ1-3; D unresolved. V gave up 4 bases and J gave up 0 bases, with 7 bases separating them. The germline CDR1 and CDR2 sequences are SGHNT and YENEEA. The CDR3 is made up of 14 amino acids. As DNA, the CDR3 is TGTGCCAGCAGCTCCGGCGGCTCTGGAAACACCATATATTTT. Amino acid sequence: CASSSGGSGNTIYF.